Presented here are 9 T cell receptor beta chains from one specimen sequenced in a study of radiotherapy plus CTLA-4 blockade in lung cancer (dated by TCRdb to the late 2010s). The protocol used for the library was the immunoSEQ multiplex PCR assay. This immuneACCESS table, as held by TCRdb, lists in-frame sequences with V and J called but not all clones. Of the missing ones, under half trace to an unresolved V gene in checked studies; the others have no known cause. This sample holds 110,000 or so clones; 65% to 85% were observed only once. Over 4% of the sample is held by the ten biggest clonotypes. Sample: peripheral blood, taken from a patient treated with radiotherapy plus ipilimumab. The receptors derive from a human donor with non-small cell lung cancer who had a partial response to radiotherapy plus ipilimumab.

The J gene is TRBJ1-2, the V gene TRBV5-4, with D maybe TRBD1 (6 bases). Germline CDR1 reads SGHNT; CDR2 reads YYREEE (reference sequence). Trimming took off 4 bases at V and 6 bases at J, with 19 bases between the two ends. CDR3 length: 15 amino acids. CDR3 DNA: TGTGCCAGCAGCGCGAGGGGGGGGGCGAACGATGGCTACACCTTC. Protein product: CASSARGGANDGYTF.

The CDR3 loop reads CASSIRTGRNQPQHF. The CDR3 bases are TGTGCCAGCAGCATAAGGACAGGACGCAATCAGCCCCAGCATTTT. The rearrangement joins TRBV7-2 to TRBJ1-5; the match to TRBD1 covers 7 bases. CDR3 length: 15 amino acids. The germline CDR1 and CDR2 sequences are SGHTA and FQGNSA. The V gene end was trimmed by 5 bases and the J gene end by 2 bases; junction bases not matched to a gene: 6.

The V gene is TRBV10-3, the J gene TRBJ2-7, with D tentatively TRBD2 (6 bases). Trimming pared 10 bases from V and 4 bases from J, leaving 17 bases between. This CDR3 spans 13 amino acids. Germline V gene data show CDR1 as ENHRY and CDR2 as SYGVKD. The DNA for the CDR3 is TGTGCCACCGCAACCGGGCGGGGTTACGAGCAGTACGTC. Its translation is CATATGRGYEQYV.

This clone was found once. The same CDR3 also results from other DNA sequences found in this sample. This sequence joins TRBV5-1 and TRBJ2-5; TRBD1 is a possible D gene (5 bases). The CDR3 runs 14 residues. V was clipped by 1 base and J by 1 base, with 8 bases between them. Germline CDR1 and CDR2: SGHRS and YFSETQ. CDR3 region: CASSLQGSQETQYF. CDR3 DNA: TGCGCCAGCAGCTTGCAGGGATCCCAAGAGACCCAGTACTTC. Complete variable domain (other parts from reference TRBV5-1 and TRBJ2-5): KAGVTQTPRYLIKTRGQQVTLSCSPISGHRSVSWYQQTPGQGLQFLFEYFSETQRNKGNFPGRFSGRQFSNSRSEMNVSTLELGDSALYLCASSLQGSQETQYFGPGTRLLVL.

The chain combines TRBV4-1 with TRBJ1-1; weak D call: TRBD1 (5 bases). Germline lookup yields CDR1 MGHRA and CDR2 YSYEKL. This CDR3 has 12 amino acids. Trimming removed 6 bases at V and 1 base at J, with 6 bases between. Here the CDR3 reads CASRGGNTEAFF. The CDR3 DNA sequence: TGCGCCAGCAGGGGGGGGAACACTGAAGCTTTCTTT.

The V gene is TRBV6-1, the J gene TRBJ2-1; 8 bases are shared with TRBD1. Germline loops: CDR1 MNHNS, CDR2 SASEGT. This CDR3 is 17 amino acids long. The V segment lost 3 bases and the J segment 1 base; nucleotides outside the gene matches: 8. In DNA, the CDR3 is TGTGCCAGCAGTGACCGTGACAGGGGCTTTTCCTACAATGAGCAGTTCTTC. This encodes CASSDRDRGFSYNEQFF.

This clone was counted a few times. The V and J genes are TRBV28 and TRBJ1-4, with D maybe TRBD1 (5 bases). Between the trimmed V and J ends, which lost 8 bases and 8 bases, there was a span of 21 bases. There are 15 residues in the CDR3. CDR1 and CDR2 (germline): MDHEN, SYDVKM. CDR3 amino acids: CASVETGGVWEKLFF. CDR3 in DNA: TGTGCCAGCGTAGAGACCGGGGGGGTTTGGGAAAAACTGTTTTTT.

The CDR3 DNA is TGTGCCAGCAGCCCTGGGCCGACAATGAACACTGAAGCTTTCTTT. This codes for CASSPGPTMNTEAFF. This chain uses TRBV16 with TRBJ1-1, with D unresolved. Germline V gene data show CDR1 as KGHSY and CDR2 as FQNENV. Trimming took off 4 bases at V and 0 bases at J, with 12 bases between the two ends. This CDR3 has 15 amino acids.

This clone turned up a few times. The gene calls are TRBV2 and TRBJ1-3; D is uncertain. Deletions cut 6 bases from V and 4 bases from J, with 19 bases between. CDR1 is SNHLY and CDR2 is FYNNEI in the germline V gene. This CDR3 is built from 16 residues. CDR3 sequence reads: CASSVSAGGGGNTIYF. The CDR3 DNA sequence: TGTGCCAGCAGCGTTTCGGCGGGAGGAGGCGGAAACACCATATATTTT.